This paragraph reports one T cell receptor (beta chain). Those enrolled, adults aged about 18 to 89 years, came from under 25 US areas. The source of the sample is a study of blood T cell repertoires in COVID-19. Across the whole study: The analysed material was cDNA or gDNA that came from T cells, B-cell-depleted T cells, or PBMCs.

The CDR3 is 15 amino acids. V shed 5 bases, J shed 3 bases, and the junction held 5 bases outside the gene matches. Germline V gene lookup returns CDR1 SGHVS and CDR2 FQNEAQ. In the authors' workflow: Amplifying reference gene primers gave estimates of nucleated cell counts. Sequencing was performed with immunoSEQ multiplex PCR; in TCRdb, only in-frame clones are kept and a portion is missing. V and J calls and clone size come straight from that table; D and trimming were deduced from the DNA. Of some 400,000 clones in the sample, 80% to 95% were seen once. This TCR was recovered from a woman in her thirties or forties who had been exposed to COVID-19. This chain connects TRBV7-8 to TRBJ1-4; 8 bases match TRBD1. The sequencing input was PBMCs or T cells enriched from blood (not recorded which). CDR3 region: CASSPGGTANEKLFF. For the CDR3, the DNA is TGTGCCAGCAGCCCAGGGGGCACAGCTAATGAAAAACTGTTTTTT.